Shown below are 32 T cell receptor beta chains from a single sample sequenced in a study of a mutant IDH1 vaccine in newly diagnosed glioma. Sample time point: week 35, safety follow-up. It was 300 ug of mutant IDH1 20-mer peptide that made up each vaccine dose, given with topical imiquimod. Sequencing used immunoSEQ multiplex PCR; TCRdb keeps in-frame clones, though not all of them. This table holds roughly 64,000 clones, roughly four fifths found once. These receptors have no identified antigens. This sample comprised PBMCs, obtained from a glioma patient whose treatment included an IDH1 peptide vaccine. The receptors come from a man aged 50 or older with glioma.

The chain joins TRBV9 to TRBJ2-3; D not resolved. CDR1 SGDLS and CDR2 YYNGEE come from the germline V gene. V was trimmed by 0 bases and J by 1 base, leaving 9 bases between them. The CDR3 totals 15 residues. Here the CDR3 reads CASSVGSQRTDTQYF. The CDR3 DNA follows: TGTGCCAGCAGCGTAGGTTCACAGCGCACAGATACGCAGTATTTT.

In its sample, this clone was seen a few times. The chain has TRBV11-2 and TRBJ2-2; D is unclear. Looked up from germline, CDR1 is SGHAT and CDR2 is FQNNGV. This CDR3 comprises 14 residues. V was clipped by 4 bases and J by 0 bases, with 6 bases between them. CDR3 bases: TGTGCCAGCAGCTCGAGATCGAACACCGGGGAGCTGTTTTTT. Translating gives CASSSRSNTGELFF.

In this sample, this clone turned up once. The chain recombines TRBV4-2 with TRBJ2-2; TRBD1 matches 7 bases. This CDR3 is 15 amino acids long. V lost 3 bases to trimming and J lost 5 bases; unmatched junction nucleotides: 6. CDR1 LGHNA and CDR2 YNFKEQ come from the germline V gene. For the CDR3, the DNA is TGTGCCAGCAGCCACCAGGGGGAAGTGACCGGGGAGCTGTTTTTT. Translation: CASSHQGEVTGELFF.

The CDR3 here is CASSAGQGANTIYF. The CDR3 DNA follows: TGTGCCAGCAGCGCCGGACAGGGGGCGAACACCATATATTTT. The rearrangement links TRBV9 to TRBJ1-3; TRBD1 matches at 11 bases. J was trimmed by 7 bases and V by 3 bases; bases with no gene match: 3. Germline values: CDR1 SGDLS, CDR2 YYNGEE. This CDR3 is built from 14 residues. The variable domain in full, with the rest retrieved from reference TRBV9 and TRBJ1-3, is DSGVTQTPKHLITATGQRVTLRCSPRSGDLSVYWYQQSLDQGLQFLIQYYNGEERAKGNILERFSAQQFPDLHSELNLSSLELGDSALYFCASSAGQGANTIYFGEGSWLTVV.

With respect to this clone: Germline and junction disagree at one end, which may indicate a read error. The chain has TRBV6-1 and TRBJ2-7; 9 bases are shared with TRBD1. Looked up from germline, CDR1 is MNHNS and CDR2 is SASEGT. CDR3 size: 15 residues. This chain's CDR3 is CASSEAQGAWYEQYF. DNA for the CDR3: TGTGCCAGCAGCGAAGCACAGGGGGCGTGGTACGAGCAGTACTTC.

The chain employs TRBV7-8 and TRBJ2-7, with TRBD1 matching over 7 bases. Germline V lookup: CDR1 SGHVS, CDR2 FQNEAQ. J was trimmed by 4 bases and V by 9 bases; bases with no gene match: 12. The CDR3 contains 14 residues. The CDR3, as DNA: TGTGCCAGTTTAAGCTTCGGGACAGTATACGAGCAGTACTTC. Encoded protein: CASLSFGTVYEQYF.

This chain uses TRBV19 with TRBJ2-7, with 8 bases fitting TRBD1. The CDR3 has 14 residues. Germline loops: CDR1 LNHDA, CDR2 SQIVND (reference sequence). V shed 5 bases and J 7 bases; nucleotides not matched to a gene: 10. CDR3 region: CASSPQGARIEQYF. The CDR3 DNA reads as TGTGCCAGTAGTCCCCAGGGGGCGCGGATTGAGCAGTACTTC.

This chain links TRBV27 with TRBJ1-1; TRBD1 is a possible D gene (5 bases). This CDR3 has 11 residues. In germline, CDR1 is MNHEY, CDR2 SMNVEV (reference sequence). The V end was cut by 5 bases, the J end by 4 bases, with 5 bases between. CDR3 nucleotide sequence: TGTGCCAGCAGTCAGGGCACTGAAGCTTTCTTT. Translation: CASSQGTEAFF.

The rearrangement joins TRBV7-9 to TRBJ1-3; no clear D gene. Trimming cost V 3 bases and J 1 base, with 7 bases left between them. The CDR3 is 14 amino acids. From germline, CDR1 is SEHNR and CDR2 FQNEAQ (reference sequence). The chain's CDR3 is CASSFSISGNTIYF. The CDR3 DNA reads as TGTGCCAGCAGCTTTTCTATATCTGGAAACACCATATATTTT.

The chain links TRBV2 to TRBJ1-2; TRBD1 might be the D (5 bases). Trimming removed 7 bases at V and 0 bases at J, with 15 bases between. CDR1 and CDR2 (germline): SNHLY, FYNNEI. The CDR3 consists of 15 residues. CDR3 bases: TGTGCCAGCACCCAGGGCCAGGGTTCTAACTATGGCTACACCTTC. It translates to CASTQGQGSNYGYTF.

CDR3 sequence (DNA): TGTGCCAGCAGCCTAAGGGACCCCTACGAGCAGTACTTC. Its translation is CASSLRDPYEQYF. The chain employs TRBV14 and TRBJ2-7, with D perhaps TRBD1 or TRBD2 (5 bases each). V lost 4 bases and J lost 2, with 9 bases in between. Germline CDR1 is SGHDN and CDR2 is FVKESK. The CDR3 has 13 residues.

The rearrangement joins TRBV30 to TRBJ2-2; D possibly corresponds to TRBD1 (6 bases). The V and J ends lost 7 bases and 7 bases respectively, with 16 bases between them. CDR3 length: 13 amino acids. The germline V gene has CDR1 GTSNPN and CDR2 SVGIG (reference sequence). DNA of the CDR3: TGTGCCTTCCTCTTCAGGGGTCTCGGGGAGCTGTTTTTT. It specifies CAFLFRGLGELFF.

The rearrangement uses TRBV5-5 and TRBJ1-2; maybe TRBD1 (5 bases). This CDR3 has 14 residues. Trimming cost V 2 bases and J 4 bases, with 12 bases left between them. Germline CDR1 reads SGHKS; CDR2 reads YYEKEE (reference sequence). CDR3 residues: CASSFSQGGYGYTF. For the CDR3, the DNA is TGTGCCAGCAGCTTTAGCCAGGGAGGCTATGGCTACACCTTC. The entire variable domain, with the rest obtained from reference TRBV5-5 and TRBJ1-2, is as follows: DAGVTQSPTHLIKTRGQQVTLRCSPISGHKSVSWYQQVLGQGPQFIFQYYEKEERGRGNFPDRFSARQFPNYSSELNVNALLLGDSALYLCASSFSQGGYGYTFGSGTRLTVV.

J is TRBJ2-1 and V is TRBV6-1, with D perhaps matching TRBD2 (5 bases). V dropped 6 bases and J dropped 15 bases, with 24 bases sitting between them. The CDR3 has 14 residues. From germline, CDR1 is MNHNS and CDR2 SASEGT. The CDR3 sequence is CASSEGLFKGPPFF. The CDR3 nucleotides read TGTGCCAGCAGCGAGGGTCTTTTTAAAGGTCCGCCGTTCTTC.

This clone turned up a few times. CDR3 nucleotides: TGTGCCAGCAGCCGGGCCTGGGGGGATGAGCAGTTCTTC. Translated: CASSRAWGDEQFF. The chain carries TRBV5-4 and TRBJ2-1; D may be TRBD2 (6 bases). Germline CDR1 reads SGHNT; CDR2 reads YYREEE (reference sequence). The CDR3 is made up of 13 amino acids. V lost 4 bases and J 8 bases, leaving 13 bases between the germline ends.

The chain links TRBV10-3 to TRBJ2-1, with D possibly TRBD2 on 7 matching bases. This CDR3 is 17 amino acids long. Germline assignment: CDR1 ENHRY and CDR2 SYGVKD. V was pared by 2 bases and J by 0 bases, with 14 bases between. This chain's CDR3 is CAISERGGGSSYNEQFF. The CDR3 nucleotides read TGTGCCATCAGTGAGAGGGGGGGTGGGAGCTCCTACAATGAGCAGTTCTTC.

The rearrangement links TRBV6-5 to TRBJ2-1; D remains ambiguous. The CDR3 extends over 14 amino acids. CDR1 is MNHEY, CDR2 SVGAGI, per germline. Trimming shortened V by 2 bases and J by 10 bases, and 15 bases separated the two germline ends. The DNA for the CDR3 is TGTGCCAGCAGTTACACGGCCCCAATTGGCGAGCAGTTCTTC. Its translation is CASSYTAPIGEQFF.

The V call is TRBV30, the J call TRBJ1-1, with D perhaps matching TRBD1 (5 bases). This CDR3 is built from 14 residues. The V end was cut by 6 bases, the J end by 5 bases, with 19 bases between. Germline CDR1 is GTSNPN and CDR2 is SVGIG (reference sequence). CDR3 coding DNA: TGTGCCTGCCCCGTTAACCAGGGAAAGACTGAAGCTTTCTTT. Translation: CACPVNQGKTEAFF. The entire variable domain, with the rest obtained from reference TRBV30 and TRBJ1-1, is as follows: SQTIHQWPATLVQPVGSPLSLECTVEGTSNPNLYWYRQAAGRGLQLLFYSVGIGQISSEVPQNLSASRPQDRQFILSSKKLLLSDSGFYLCACPVNQGKTEAFFGQGTRLTVV.

This chain joins TRBV20-1 and TRBJ1-2; a possible D gene is TRBD1 (5 bases). Germline CDR1 and CDR2: DFQATT and SNEGSKA (reference sequence). This CDR3 contains 11 residues. V gave up 5 bases and J gave up 6 bases, with 10 bases separating them. This chain's CDR3 is CSAGGLNGYTF. The CDR3 coding sequence is TGCAGTGCTGGGGGACTTAATGGCTACACCTTC.

This clone was detected only a few times. The gene calls are TRBV4-3 and TRBJ1-1, with D perhaps matching TRBD1 (6 bases). Germline V gives CDR1 LGHNA, CDR2 YSLEER. CDR3 length: 15 residues. The V end lost 5 bases, the J end lost 1 base, and 14 bases lay between the germline ends. CDR3 DNA: TGCGCCAGCAGCAGCCCCCGGGGGGCGAACACTGAAGCTTTCTTT. Translated: CASSSPRGANTEAFF.

The V call is TRBV29-1, the J call TRBJ2-5, with unresolved D. CDR3 length: 13 residues. Per the germline V gene, CDR1 is SQVTM and CDR2 is ANQGSEA. Trimming removed 7 bases at V and 1 base at J, with 13 bases between. The CDR3 DNA reads TGCAGCGCGCACGACGGGCCCCAAGAGACCCAGTACTTC. As protein: CSAHDGPQETQYF.

The chain recombines TRBV5-1 with TRBJ2-3; D remains ambiguous. Deletions cut 5 bases from V and 0 bases from J, with 10 bases between. Looked up from germline, CDR1 is SGHRS and CDR2 is YFSETQ. The CDR3 is 14 residues long. The CDR3 protein is CASSPSSSTDTQYF. CDR3 in DNA: TGCGCCAGCAGTCCTTCTTCTAGCACAGATACGCAGTATTTT.

V gene TRBV2 combines with J gene TRBJ1-4; D is undetermined. The CDR3 has 14 residues. The germline V gene has CDR1 SNHLY and CDR2 FYNNEI. V was clipped by 2 bases and J by 4 bases, with 8 bases between them. Written as DNA, the CDR3 is TGTGCCAGCAGTGAATCACAGTATAATGAAAAACTGTTTTTT. Translating it yields CASSESQYNEKLFF.

The genes are TRBV5-1 and TRBJ2-5; TRBD1 or TRBD2 may be the D gene (6 bases each). V was cut by 4 bases and J by 5 bases, with 12 bases left in between. The CDR3 length is 13 residues. Germline lookup yields CDR1 SGHRS and CDR2 YFSETQ. The CDR3 is CASSPGARETQYF. The CDR3 region has the DNA TGCGCCAGCAGCCCGGGGGCTCGGGAGACCCAGTACTTC.

This clone was seen only a few times. The gene calls are TRBV19 and TRBJ2-7; D gene unclear. Deletions cut 0 bases from V and 2 bases from J, with 17 bases between. This CDR3 has 17 residues. Germline V lookup: CDR1 LNHDA, CDR2 SQIVND (reference sequence). The CDR3 spells CASSIDPRRRSPYEQYF. The CDR3 DNA reads TGTGCCAGTAGTATAGATCCACGACGACGGTCCCCCTACGAGCAGTACTTC.

Turning to this clone: In the same sample, other DNA sequences code for this CDR3. This rearrangement joins TRBV5-1 to TRBJ1-1; D is uncertain. Per germline, CDR1 SGHRS and CDR2 YFSETQ. The ends were cut back, 0 bases at V and 0 bases at J, with 3 bases in the middle. The CDR3 runs to 13 residues. The CDR3 protein is CASSLELNTEAFF. The CDR3 DNA is TGCGCCAGCAGCTTGGAATTGAACACTGAAGCTTTCTTT.

The chain couples TRBV19 to TRBJ1-1; D might be TRBD1 (6 bases). Looked up from germline, CDR1 is LNHDA and CDR2 is SQIVND (reference sequence). V lost 5 bases and J lost 3, with 10 bases in between. The CDR3 has 13 residues. The CDR3 DNA follows: TGTGCCAGTAGTTCCGGGGGCTACACTGAAGCTTTCTTT. This codes for CASSSGGYTEAFF.

The genes are TRBV19 and TRBJ1-5; TRBD1 might be the D (5 bases). V was pared by 7 bases and J by 7 bases, with 20 bases between. This CDR3 comprises 15 residues. Per the germline V gene, CDR1 is LNHDA and CDR2 is SQIVND (reference sequence). CDR3 DNA: TGTGCCAGTACCCCCCAGCATAGGGGTCGACAGCCCCAGCATTTT. Translation gives CASTPQHRGRQPQHF.

This clone was seen more than once but under ten times. This chain joins TRBV4-3 and TRBJ2-1; 8 nucleotides line up with TRBD2. CDR3 size: 17 residues. In germline, CDR1 is LGHNA, CDR2 YSLEER. Unmatched junction bases numbered 9, after V lost 0 bases and J lost 5 bases. The CDR3 DNA reads TGCGCCAGCAGCCAAGATCTATCGGGGCGGGGGGACAATGAGCAGTTCTTC. It encodes CASSQDLSGRGDNEQFF.

This clone occurred many times. The genes are TRBV29-1 and TRBJ1-1, with TRBD1 as a possible D gene (5 bases). This CDR3 spans 14 amino acids. The V and J ends lost 4 bases and 1 base respectively, with 13 bases between them. From germline, CDR1 is SQVTM and CDR2 ANQGSEA. As DNA, the CDR3 is TGCAGCGTTGGCCCAGGGATTACGAACACTGAAGCTTTCTTT. It specifies CSVGPGITNTEAFF.

The rearrangement joins TRBV7-8 to TRBJ2-1; 12 bases are a match to TRBD2. V shed 7 bases, J shed 4 bases, and the junction held 8 bases outside the gene matches. The CDR3 has 16 residues. The germline gives CDR1 SGHVS, CDR2 FQNEAQ. CDR3 in DNA: TGTGCCAGCACCCTTCTGACTAGCGGGGGTTACAATGAGCAGTTCTTC. As protein: CASTLLTSGGYNEQFF.

The chain links TRBV7-9 to TRBJ1-2; the D gene is possibly TRBD1 (5 bases). With 1 base removed from V and 8 bases from J, the gap between germline ends came to 14 bases. The CDR3 extends over 14 amino acids. CDR1 and CDR2 from the germline V gene are SEHNR and FQNEAQ (reference sequence). In nucleotides, the CDR3 is TGTGCCAGCAGCTTAGTTTCCGAGCGGGACGGCTACACCTTC. Protein sequence: CASSLVSERDGYTF. Filled out from reference TRBV7-9 and TRBJ1-2, the complete variable domain reads DTGVSQNPRHKITKRGQNVTFRCDPISEHNRLYWYRQTLGQGPEFLTYFQNEAQLEKSRLLSDRFSAERPKGSFSTLEIQRTEQGDSAMYLCASSLVSERDGYTFGSGTRLTVV.